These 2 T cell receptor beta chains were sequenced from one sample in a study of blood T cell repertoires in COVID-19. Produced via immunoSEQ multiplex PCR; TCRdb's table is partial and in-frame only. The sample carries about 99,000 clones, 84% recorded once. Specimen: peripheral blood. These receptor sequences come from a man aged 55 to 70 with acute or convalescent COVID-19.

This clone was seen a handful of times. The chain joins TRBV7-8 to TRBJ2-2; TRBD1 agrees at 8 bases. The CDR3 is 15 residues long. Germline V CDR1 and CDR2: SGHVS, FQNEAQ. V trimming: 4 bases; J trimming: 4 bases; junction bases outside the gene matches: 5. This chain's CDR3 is CASSSSGTGTGELFF. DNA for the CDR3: TGTGCCAGCAGCTCGTCTGGGACAGGCACCGGGGAGCTGTTTTTT. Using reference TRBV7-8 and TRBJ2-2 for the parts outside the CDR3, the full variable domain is GAGVSQSPRYKVAKRGQDVALRCDPISGHVSLFWYQQALGQGPEFLTYFQNEAQLDKSGLPSDRFFAERPEGSVSTLKIQRTQQEDSAVYLCASSSSGTGTGELFFGEGSRLTVL.

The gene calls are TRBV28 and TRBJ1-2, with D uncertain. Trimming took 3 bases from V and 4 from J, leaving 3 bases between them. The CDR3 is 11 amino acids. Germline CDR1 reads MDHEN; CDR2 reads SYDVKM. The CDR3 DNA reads TGTGCCAGCAGTTTGAGCTATGGCTACACCTTC. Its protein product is CASSLSYGYTF.